The present T cell receptor beta chain was sequenced within a study of T cells in Graves' hyperthyroidism and ophthalmopathy. Details on this clonotype: Its antigen is currently unknown. An end of the junction does not agree with germline; a read error may underlie this.

Amplification targeted TCR beta CDR3 regions from RNA transcripts. The HTBI primer set served for first-round RT-PCR of the TCR CDR3. TCRdb passed the multiplex PCR reads through MiXCR, listing each CDR3 protein once. Of about 610,000 distinct CDR3 sequences in the sample, 40% to 55% are singletons; the top ten hold around 8%. Absent ophthalmopathy progression within 18 months defined stable Graves' hyperthyroidism. The CDR3 is 15 residues long. CDR1 and CDR2 (germline): SGHVS, FNYEAQ. Overall study results and limits: Stable hyperthyroidism was told apart from ophthalmopathy by a model built on 13 V-J features. The blood repertoire included most of the expanded thyroid clonotypes above 0.001.

The TCR originated in a woman aged 18 to 35 with Graves' hyperthyroidism. Sequenced sample: peripheral blood or thyroid tissue (not recorded which). The rearrangement uses TRBV7-6 and TRBJ2-7; 7 bases align to TRBD2. The closer fit of TRBJ2-1 to the DNA end suggests the J call may be wrong. The CDR3 DNA reads as TGTGCCAGCAGCCGCCGGGCTAGCGGATACAACGAGCAGTTCTTC. It specifies CASSRRASGYNEQFF.